Given below is one TCR beta chain in context. The sample is drawn from a study of blood T cell repertoires in COVID-19. In the study overall: Collection of acute and convalescent COVID-19 samples took place in the United States, Italy and Spain. Sample material is recorded as cDNA or gDNA derived from T cells, B-cell-depleted T cells, or PBMCs.

Generated by immunoSEQ multiplex PCR, the TCRdb table keeps only in-frame clones and is missing some. The sample lists approximately 50,000 clones, around 80% occurring once. Germline V lookup: CDR1 PRHDT, CDR2 FYEKMQ (reference sequence). V dropped 5 bases and J dropped 6 bases, with 28 bases sitting between them. This CDR3 comprises 18 residues. The chain carries TRBV13 and TRBJ1-2; TRBD1 is a possible D gene (6 bases). This receptor was taken from a human donor in a cohort sampled during active COVID-19. Sequences were obtained from peripheral blood. CDR3 DNA: TGTGCCAGCAGCCCACGGGACACTTCCATGGTGATATTAAATGGCTACACCTTC. Its protein is CASSPRDTSMVILNGYTF.